Presented here are 24 T cell receptor beta chains from one specimen sequenced in a study of human T cells and chemical hapten exposure. This sample's treatment: therapeutic diphenylcyclopropenone sensitization with weekly scalp DPC. Individual cDNA molecules (in the library) carried attached unique molecular identifiers. Each CDR3 protein is one row after TCRdb ran MiXCR on the reads. The sample holds about 5,200 distinct CDR3 sequences, about 60% seen once. This specimen consisted of whole blood, obtained before DPC sensitization or 2, 6, or about 24 weeks after (not recorded which). The source of these receptors is an adult with alopecia areata. Some clones in this sample may be carry-over from other donors' samples. This table probably holds off-target reads from a library built for another chain.

The chain carries TRBV4-2 and TRBJ2-5; D may be TRBD1 (5 bases). Trimming removed 3 bases at V and 2 bases at J, with 10 bases between. This CDR3 is 14 amino acids long. Germline assignment: CDR1 LGHNA and CDR2 YNFKEQ. Written as DNA, the CDR3 is TGTGCCAGCAGCCACCGACAGACTCAAGAGACCCAGTACTTC. This gives the protein CASSHRQTQETQYF.

This chain joins TRBV29-1 and TRBJ2-5; D could derive from TRBD1 or TRBD2 (6 bases each). This CDR3 comprises 12 residues. Germline V lookup: CDR1 SQVTM, CDR2 ANQGSEA. Trimming left V 8 bases short and J 5 bases short, with 15 bases between. CDR3 region: CSSGGGGETQYF. The CDR3 nucleotides read TGCAGCTCTGGGGGCGGAGGGGAGACCCAGTACTTC.

This chain links TRBV7-2 with TRBJ2-6; D is unresolved. Trimming stripped 5 bases from V and 0 bases from J, with 11 bases between. CDR1 SGHTA and CDR2 FQGNSA come from the germline V gene. This CDR3 is built from 16 residues. CDR3 nucleotide sequence: TGTGCCAGCAGCATAGTCCAAGTCTCTGGGGCCAACGTCCTGACTTTC. Residues: CASSIVQVSGANVLTF. The full variable domain, its missing parts supplied by reference TRBV7-2 and TRBJ2-6, is GAGVSQSPSNKVTEKGKDVELRCDPISGHTALYWYRQSLGQGLEFLIYFQGNSAPDKSGLPSDRFSAERTGGSVSTLTIQRTQQEDSAVYLCASSIVQVSGANVLTFGAGSRLTVL.

V gene TRBV7-2 combines with J gene TRBJ2-5, with unresolved D. Germline V gene data show CDR1 as SGHTA and CDR2 as FQGNSA. CDR3 length equals 13 residues. V gave up 1 base and J gave up 3 bases, with 6 bases separating them. CDR3 loop: CASSLVREETQYF. As DNA, the CDR3 is TGTGCCAGCAGCTTAGTTCGTGAAGAGACCCAGTACTTC.

The table lists this clonotype with a few counts. The chain employs TRBV4-1 and TRBJ2-3; perhaps TRBD2 as D (5 bases). V was cut by 1 base and J by 5 bases, with 7 bases left in between. The CDR3 extends over 13 amino acids. Per germline, CDR1 MGHRA and CDR2 YSYEKL. CDR3 region: CASSQAGLDTQYF. In nucleotides, the CDR3 is TGCGCCAGCAGCCAAGCGGGGTTAGATACGCAGTATTTT.

The V and J genes are TRBV20-1 and TRBJ2-2; a possible D gene is TRBD1 (5 bases). V was cut by 0 bases and J by 3 bases, with 14 bases left in between. From germline, CDR1 is DFQATT and CDR2 SNEGSKA (reference sequence). This CDR3 has 16 residues. The CDR3 sequence: CSARDPVRADTGELFF. The CDR3 DNA is TGCAGTGCTAGAGATCCGGTCAGGGCGGACACCGGGGAGCTGTTTTTT.

This clonotype has just a few counts. CDR3 loop: CASSRQGALAKNIQYF. The CDR3 DNA reads TGTGCCAGCAGCCGACAGGGGGCCCTAGCCAAAAACATTCAGTACTTC. J is TRBJ2-4 and V is TRBV27, with TRBD1 matching over 10 bases. CDR1 is MNHEY, CDR2 SMNVEV, per germline (reference sequence). This CDR3 contains 16 residues. V shed 6 bases, J shed 0 bases, and the junction held 5 bases outside the gene matches.

The chain combines TRBV12-3 or TRBV12-4 with TRBJ2-3; D uncertain. This CDR3 has 12 amino acids. Trimming took 6 bases from V and 3 from J, leaving 7 bases between them. As DNA, the CDR3 is TGTGCCAGCAGGGGCGAAACAGATACGCAGTATTTT. Amino acids: CASRGETDTQYF.

The sample holds a few counts of this clonotype. The genes are TRBV5-8 and TRBJ2-1; possibly TRBD1 or TRBD2 for D (5 bases each). The CDR3 has 12 residues. Germline V gene lookup returns CDR1 SGHTS and CDR2 YDEGEE. Trimming shortened V by 0 bases and J by 13 bases, and 11 bases separated the two germline ends. The CDR3 region has the DNA TGTGCCAGCAGCTTGGCCGGGACCACCCAGTTCTTC. Translating it yields CASSLAGTTQFF.

This chain connects TRBV7-6 to TRBJ2-1; no firm D call. From germline, CDR1 is SGHVS and CDR2 FNYEAQ. V shed 3 bases and J shed 1 base, with 4 bases lying between them. The CDR3 is 13 amino acids. CDR3 nucleotides: TGTGCCAGCAGCTTCCAATCCTACAATGAGCAGTTCTTC. Amino acids: CASSFQSYNEQFF.

This chain uses TRBV24-1 with TRBJ2-3; a weak D match, TRBD2 (5 bases). The CDR3 spans 16 residues. V was pared by 1 base and J by 4 bases, with 14 bases between. Per the germline V gene, CDR1 is KGHDR and CDR2 is SFDVKD. This CDR3 is CATSDFSAGFADTQYF. CDR3 in DNA: TGTGCCACCAGTGATTTCAGCGCGGGTTTCGCAGATACGCAGTATTTT.

The chain recombines TRBV12-3 or TRBV12-4 with TRBJ2-3; TRBD2 aligns across 7 bases. This CDR3 comprises 13 residues. Trimming removed 3 bases from V and 3 bases from J; junction bases left unmatched: 0. CDR3 region: CASSFGGTDTQYF. CDR3 sequence (DNA): TGTGCCAGCAGTTTCGGGGGGACAGATACGCAGTATTTT.

The genes are TRBV6-2 or TRBV6-3 and TRBJ2-7; 8 nucleotides match TRBD1. Germline CDR1 and CDR2: MNHEY and SVGEGT. The CDR3 totals 15 residues. J gave up 1 base and V 0 bases, and 2 bases lay outside the gene matches. This CDR3 reads CASSYSGTGSYEQYF. CDR3 DNA: TGTGCCAGCAGTTACTCTGGGACAGGTTCCTACGAGCAGTACTTC.

This clonotype has just a few counts. The V and J genes are TRBV18 and TRBJ2-4, with D unclear. The CDR3 extends over 13 amino acids. Germline V CDR1 and CDR2: KGHSH, LQKENI. V was trimmed by 0 bases and J by 6 bases, leaving 6 bases between them. CDR3 coding DNA: TGTGCCAGCTCACCACCCGACGGAAACATTCAGTACTTC. Translating it yields CASSPPDGNIQYF.

This clonotype was detected once. The chain's CDR3 is CASSQDRTTRITQYF. The CDR3 nucleotides are TGCGCCAGCAGCCAAGATAGGACAACTAGAATTACGCAGTATTTT. The chain carries TRBV4-3 and TRBJ2-3; D is perhaps TRBD1 or TRBD2 (5 bases each). The CDR3 is made up of 15 amino acids. V lost 0 bases and J 8 bases, leaving 15 bases between the germline ends. Germline CDR1 LGHNA, CDR2 YSLEER.

The CDR3 is CASSRLYEQYF. CDR3 coding DNA: TGTGCCAGCAGTCGCCTCTACGAGCAGTACTTC. The chain is built from TRBV25-1 and TRBJ2-7; D is undetermined. This CDR3 has 11 residues. Germline values: CDR1 MGHDK, CDR2 SYGVNS. The V end was cut by 5 bases, the J end by 3 bases, with 5 bases between.

This clonotype was picked up a small number of times. The chain links TRBV29-1 to TRBJ2-5; 15 bases are shared with TRBD2. The V gene end was trimmed by 7 bases and the J gene end by 2 bases; junction bases not matched to a gene: 2. The CDR3 length is 14 residues. Germline values: CDR1 SQVTM, CDR2 ANQGSEA. As DNA, the CDR3 is TGCAGCGCTGGACTAGCGGGAGGGCAAGAGACCCAGTACTTC. It encodes CSAGLAGGQETQYF.

This clonotype was detected only a few times. The rearrangement links TRBV4-2 to TRBJ2-2, with 9 bases fitting TRBD1. CDR1 and CDR2 from the germline V gene are LGHNA and YNFKEQ. The CDR3 is 17 amino acids. V lost 0 bases to trimming and J lost 7 bases; unmatched junction nucleotides: 9. This CDR3 is CASSQDLRTGESGELFF. The CDR3 DNA sequence: TGTGCCAGCAGCCAAGATCTTCGGACAGGGGAAAGCGGGGAGCTGTTTTTT.

This clonotype was observed a few times. The rearrangement links TRBV30 to TRBJ2-3; a weak D match, TRBD1 (6 bases). The V and J ends lost 4 bases and 5 bases respectively, with 10 bases between them. CDR1 GTSNPN and CDR2 SVGIG come from the germline V gene (reference sequence). CDR3 length equals 12 residues. The CDR3 sequence is CAWNAGEDTQYF. The CDR3 coding sequence is TGTGCCTGGAACGCAGGGGAAGATACGCAGTATTTT.

The chain combines TRBV21-1 with TRBJ2-7; the D segment call TRBD2 is taken from the table without a DNA check. TRBV21-1 corresponds to a pseudogene. The CDR3 runs to 17 residues. The CDR3 reads CASSKAPTSGEPYEQYF. CDR3 in DNA: TGTGCCAGCAGCAAGGCCCCGACTAGCGGTGAACCCTACGAGCAGTACTTC.

The chain has TRBV7-8 and TRBJ2-1; D possibly corresponds to TRBD2 (6 bases). The CDR3 loop spans 13 amino acids. Germline values: CDR1 SGHVS, CDR2 FQNEAQ. V was clipped by 1 base and J by 6 bases, with 7 bases between them. This chain's CDR3 is CASSLGLVNEQFF. CDR3 DNA sequence: TGTGCCAGCAGCTTAGGACTAGTCAATGAGCAGTTCTTC.

This clonotype has only a few counts. This CDR3 reads CASSLGRGPYNEQFF. Here the CDR3 DNA reads TGTGCCAGCAGCCTGGGGAGAGGACCCTACAATGAGCAGTTCTTC. This chain joins TRBV3-1 and TRBJ2-1, with D possibly matching TRBD2 (5 bases). Trimming took 4 bases from V and 2 from J, leaving 12 bases between them. CDR1 is LGHDT, CDR2 YNNKEL, per germline (reference sequence). CDR3 size: 15 residues.

The V gene is TRBV6-6, the J gene TRBJ2-7, with 11 bases lining up with TRBD2. CDR3 length: 15 residues. V shed 5 bases and J 5 bases; nucleotides not matched to a gene: 8. Germline-derived CDR1 and CDR2 are MNHNY and SVGAGI (reference sequence). CDR3: CASSQLAGGVNEQYF. The CDR3 DNA reads as TGTGCCAGCAGTCAGCTAGCGGGAGGTGTCAACGAGCAGTACTTC.

This clonotype was counted only a few times. The chain couples TRBV9 to TRBJ2-2; D is uncertain. In germline, CDR1 is SGDLS, CDR2 YYNGEE. The CDR3 loop spans 15 amino acids. Trimming took off 4 bases at V and 8 bases at J, with 18 bases between the two ends. The CDR3 DNA reads as TGTGCCAGCAGCCCCGACCAGAAAGTAACTGGGGAGCTGTTTTTT. Its translation: CASSPDQKVTGELFF.